The rows below give T cell receptor beta chains drawn from one sample of a study of OX40 agonist ivuxolimab in advanced cancers. Sequencing used immunoSEQ multiplex PCR; TCRdb keeps in-frame clones, though not all of them. The sample includes 35,000 to 40,000 clones, 92% of them seen just once. The sequencing used CD4+ or CD8+ T cells sorted from blood, collected in a trial of the OX40 agonist ivuxolimab. These receptors were obtained from an adult with an advanced solid tumor such as melanoma, head and neck, liver or kidney cancer. The CDR3 runs from the conserved cysteine through the conserved F or W. Each record gives: J gene, D gene, V gene, clone size, CDR3 protein, CDR3 DNA. A D gene is named only where the DNA matches it firmly. Size is omitted from some rows. Given values are once, few, many or a class for expanded clones.

>TRBJ2-1|-|TRBV7-7|-
CASSSYEGAVSYNEQFF
TGTGCTAGCAGCTCGTATGAAGGAGCGGTATCCTACAATGAGCAGTTCTTC
>TRBJ1-6|-|TRBV28|-
CASSLTRDNSPLHF
TGTGCCAGCAGTCTGACCAGGGATAATTCACCCCTCCACTTT
>TRBJ2-1|-|TRBV9|-
CASSVARSSYNEQFF
TGTGCCAGCAGCGTAGCGAGGAGCTCCTACAATGAGCAGTTCTTC
>TRBJ2-2|-|TRBV6-1|-
CASSVHGVANTGELFF
TGTGCCAGCAGTGTCCACGGAGTCGCGAACACCGGGGAGCTGTTTTTT
>TRBJ1-1|-|TRBV12-5|-
CASGLGSTEAFF
TGTGCTAGTGGTTTGGGGAGCACTGAAGCTTTCTTT
>TRBJ2-1|TRBD2|TRBV6-5|-
CASSDSTSGSNEQFF
TGTGCCAGCAGTGACTCAACTAGCGGGAGCAATGAGCAGTTCTTC
>TRBJ2-1|TRBD2|TRBV5-1|-
CASSLLGGPYNEQFF
TGCGCCAGCAGCTTACTGGGAGGGCCCTACAATGAGCAGTTCTTC
>TRBJ2-1|-|TRBV19|-
CASSIRRGNEQFF
TGTGCCAGTAGTATTCGTCGGGGGAATGAGCAGTTCTTC
>TRBJ2-5|TRBD2|TRBV7-2|-
CASSLAGGPSETQYF
TGTGCCAGCAGCTTAGCGGGAGGGCCCTCTGAGACCCAGTACTTC
>TRBJ2-3|-|TRBV27|-
CASSLVEPTDTQYF
TGTGCCAGCAGTTTAGTCGAGCCCACAGATACGCAGTATTTT
>TRBJ1-1|-|TRBV11-2|-
CASSLVRTRGDTEAFF
TGTGCCAGCAGCTTAGTACGGACACGCGGGGACACTGAAGCTTTCTTT
>TRBJ2-1|TRBD2|TRBV9|-
CASSVSALAGRNEQFF
TGTGCCAGCAGCGTATCGGCACTAGCGGGAAGGAATGAGCAGTTCTTC
>TRBJ2-1|TRBD1|TRBV9|-
CASSVSSARGSWNEQFF
TGTGCCAGCAGCGTATCGTCCGCCAGGGGGAGTTGGAATGAGCAGTTCTTC
>TRBJ2-1|TRBD2|TRBV2|-
CASRTGGSGNEQFF
TGTGCCAGCAGGACGGGAGGCTCAGGAAATGAGCAGTTCTTC
>TRBJ2-1|-|TRBV2|-
CASRASGLSYNEQFF
TGTGCCAGCAGGGCCAGCGGGCTCTCCTACAATGAGCAGTTCTTC
>TRBJ1-5|TRBD1|TRBV7-9|-
CASSKGTGEQPQHF
TGTGCCAGCAGCAAAGGGACAGGGGAACAGCCCCAGCATTTT
>TRBJ2-7|-|TRBV21-1|-
CASPRHGEQYF
TGTGCCAGCCCCCGACATGGGGAGCAGTACTTC
>TRBJ2-2|-|TRBV19|-
CASSIGTGELFF
TGTGCCAGTAGTATCGGCACCGGGGAGCTGTTTTTT
>TRBJ2-3|-|TRBV28|-
CASSYTGVADTQYF
TGTGCCAGCAGCTACACGGGAGTCGCAGATACGCAGTATTTT
>TRBJ2-5|-|TRBV5-6|-
CASSPEDGPQQTQYF
TGTGCCAGCAGCCCAGAGGACGGGCCGCAACAGACCCAGTACTTC
>TRBJ1-3|-|TRBV30|few
CAWSLSSFPAGGNTIYF
TGTGCCTGGAGCCTGTCTTCCTTCCCGGCGGGGGGAAACACCATATATTTT
>TRBJ1-2|TRBD1|TRBV7-9|-
CASSLGPLPGQHYGYTF
TGTGCCAGCAGCTTAGGCCCCTTACCGGGACAGCACTATGGCTACACCTTC
>TRBJ1-5|-|TRBV27|-
CASSFGGNQPQHF
TGTGCCAGCAGTTTCGGGGGCAATCAGCCCCAGCATTTT
>TRBJ2-2|-|TRBV9|once
CASSVAKGGTNTGELFF
TGTGCCAGCAGCGTCGCCAAGGGGGGTACGAACACCGGGGAGCTGTTTTTT
>TRBJ2-1|TRBD1|TRBV14|-
CASSQFRQGPANEQFF
TGTGCCAGCAGCCAATTTCGACAGGGCCCTGCGAATGAGCAGTTCTTC
>TRBJ2-1|-|TRBV27|-
CASSLGPDEQFF
TGTGCCAGCAGTTTGGGCCCGGACGAGCAGTTCTTC
>TRBJ2-3|TRBD2|TRBV6-5|-
CASSLGLAGTDTQYF
TGTGCCAGCAGTTTGGGACTAGCGGGCACAGATACGCAGTATTTT
>TRBJ2-5|-|TRBV9|once
CASSPGGGFQETQYF
TGTGCCAGCAGCCCCGGAGGGGGTTTTCAAGAGACCCAGTACTTC
>TRBJ1-2|-|TRBV28|-
CASNVGDYGYTF
TGTGCCAGCAACGTAGGAGATTATGGCTACACCTTC
>TRBJ1-5|TRBD1|TRBV6-5|-
CASSFRQGNQPQHF
TGTGCCAGCAGTTTTCGACAGGGAAATCAGCCCCAGCATTTT
>TRBJ1-1|TRBD1|TRBV5-1|-
CASSSTTGGRYTEAFF
TGCGCCAGCAGCTCCACGACAGGGGGCCGATACACTGAAGCTTTCTTT
>TRBJ2-5|-|TRBV28|-
CASSFSKTQYF
TGTGCCAGCAGTTTCAGCAAGACCCAGTACTTC
>TRBJ1-6|-|TRBV19|-
CASSPGQLSSYNSPLHF
TGTGCCAGTAGCCCCGGACAGCTTAGCTCCTATAATTCACCCCTCCACTTT
>TRBJ1-1|-|TRBV6-1|-
CASNSEGGAFF
TGTGCCAGCAACTCCGAAGGAGGGGCTTTCTTT
>TRBJ2-5|-|TRBV13|-
CASSLQGETQYF
TGTGCCAGCAGCTTACAGGGGGAGACCCAGTACTTC
>TRBJ2-7|-|TRBV27|-
CASSLSMGEVPYEQYF
TGTGCCAGCAGTTTATCGATGGGGGAGGTCCCCTACGAGCAGTACTTC
>TRBJ2-3|TRBD1|TRBV11-3|-
CASSRGTGRFSDTQYF
TGTGCCAGCAGCCGGGGGACAGGGAGGTTTTCAGATACGCAGTATTTT
>TRBJ1-1|-|TRBV28|-
CASSPAGPANTEAFF
TGTGCCAGCAGTCCGGCGGGCCCCGCGAACACTGAAGCTTTCTTT
>TRBJ1-2|TRBD1|TRBV7-2|-
CASSQYRGYGYTF
TGTGCCAGCAGCCAATACAGGGGGTATGGCTACACCTTC
>TRBJ2-5|-|TRBV2|-
CASSDGAGARETQYF
TGTGCCAGCAGTGACGGGGCGGGGGCCAGGGAGACCCAGTACTTC
>TRBJ2-4|TRBD1|TRBV6-6|-
CASDETGIAKNIQYF
TGTGCCAGCGACGAGACAGGGATAGCCAAAAACATTCAGTACTTC
>TRBJ2-3|-|TRBV9|-
CASSADLSTDTQYF
TGTGCCAGCAGCGCGGACTTGAGCACAGATACGCAGTATTTT
>TRBJ2-2|-|TRBV7-8|-
CASSFKDWHTGELFF
TGTGCCAGCAGCTTCAAGGACTGGCACACCGGGGAGCTGTTTTTT
>TRBJ2-2|-|TRBV11-2|-
CATKHRDTGELFF
TGTGCCACCAAGCACCGGGATACCGGGGAGCTGTTTTTT
>TRBJ2-2|-|TRBV11-2|-
CASRGTLSNTGELFF
TGTGCCAGCAGAGGGACACTTTCGAACACCGGGGAGCTGTTTTTT
>TRBJ2-5|TRBD1|TRBV7-8|-
CASSLKGAETQYF
TGTGCCAGCAGCTTAAAGGGGGCCGAGACCCAGTACTTC
>TRBJ1-2|TRBD1|TRBV29-1|once
CSVVGTAYGYTF
TGCAGCGTTGTAGGGACAGCTTATGGCTACACCTTC
>TRBJ1-2|-|TRBV7-9|-
CASSPGGQTNYGYTF
TGTGCCAGCAGCCCCGGAGGGCAGACTAACTATGGCTACACCTTC
>TRBJ2-3|TRBD2|TRBV9|-
CASSVGLAGPTDTQYF
TGTGCCAGCAGCGTAGGGCTAGCGGGCCCCACAGATACGCAGTATTTT
>TRBJ1-1|-|TRBV7-9|few
CASSLVQGKNTEAFF
TGTGCCAGCAGCTTAGTCCAAGGGAAGAACACTGAAGCTTTCTTT
>TRBJ1-1|-|TRBV11-1|-
CASSYNDPGTEAFF
TGTGCCAGCAGCTATAACGACCCCGGGACGGAAGCTTTCTTT
>TRBJ2-3|TRBD1|TRBV27|once
CASCLRGDSPPDTQYF
TGTGCCAGCTGCCTTCGAGGGGACAGCCCCCCGGATACGCAGTATTTT
>TRBJ2-1|TRBD2|TRBV29-1|once
CSAERELVYNEQFF
TGCAGCGCCGAGCGGGAGTTGGTCTACAATGAGCAGTTCTTC
>TRBJ1-5|-|TRBV19|-
CASTTAEYSNQPQHF
TGTGCCAGTACCACGGCCGAATATAGCAATCAGCCCCAGCATTTT
>TRBJ2-2|-|TRBV27|once
CASSLKRRGELFF
TGTGCCAGCAGTTTGAAGAGGAGAGGGGAGCTGTTTTTT
>TRBJ2-1|-|TRBV7-9|-
CASSLGGPLYNEQFF
TGTGCCAGCAGCTTAGGGGGACCACTTTACAATGAGCAGTTCTTC
>TRBJ2-1|-|TRBV30|-
CAWDLAGPGDEQFF
TGTGCCTGGGACCTGGCGGGACCGGGGGATGAGCAGTTCTTC
>TRBJ2-3|-|TRBV19|-
CASSMGTGDEKYF
TGTGCCAGTAGTATGGGAACGGGAGACGAGAAGTATTTT
>TRBJ2-5|-|TRBV7-9|once
CASSLITTIDKTQYF
TGTGCCAGCAGCTTAATCACTACCATAGACAAGACCCAGTACTTC
>TRBJ2-1|-|TRBV7-9|-
CASTPQRDEQFF
TGTGCCAGCACCCCCCAGAGGGATGAGCAGTTCTTC